This T cell receptor beta chain was sequenced during a study of TIL therapy for anti-PD-1-resistant metastatic lung cancer. The sample's time point: pre-treatment sample, taken before nivolumab and TIL therapy. Sequencing used immunoSEQ v3. This table comes from immunoSEQ multiplex PCR, and its TCRdb copy is limited to in-frame clones, with some not included. The data hold about 46,000 clones, with 65% to 90% observed a single time. This CDR3 spans 14 amino acids. The germline V and J ends were trimmed by 4 bases and 1 base, with 9 bases remaining between them. Germline V gene sequence: CDR1 SEHNR, CDR2 FQNEAQ (reference sequence). A few counts support this clone.

The sample in question was blood, obtained at baseline. The receptor was isolated from a person aged 25 to 85 with non-small cell lung cancer. The J gene is TRBJ2-3, the V gene TRBV7-9; D ambiguous. CDR3 nucleotides: TGTGCCAGCAGCTCCCGGGCAGGCACAGATACGCAGTATTTT. It yields the protein CASSSRAGTDTQYF. The complete variable domain, with remaining parts taken from reference TRBV7-9 and TRBJ2-3, reads DTGVSQNPRHKITKRGQNVTFRCDPISEHNRLYWYRQTLGQGPEFLTYFQNEAQLEKSRLLSDRFSAERPKGSFSTLEIQRTEQGDSAMYLCASSSRAGTDTQYFGPGTRLTVL.